One and the same sample provided the 14 T cell receptor beta chains below, sequenced in a study of shared clonotypes between healthy human individuals. Method: immunoSEQ multiplex PCR; TCRdb's copy keeps in-frame clones and lacks some. The sample gives fewer than 3 million clones, 85% to 95% of which show up once; 0.37% is in the top ten. The sample consisted of naive CD4+ T cells from PBMCs. Described subset: CD45RA+ positively selected. These receptors came from a man in his late teens or twenties in good health. Some clones in this sample may be carry-over from other donors' samples.

The chain couples TRBV9 to TRBJ2-1, with TRBD2 identical over 12 bases. CDR3 size: 16 residues. Per the germline V gene, CDR1 is SGDLS and CDR2 is YYNGEE. J was trimmed by 8 bases and V by 3 bases; bases with no gene match: 9. The CDR3 is CASSGLAGASVDEQFF. The CDR3 coding sequence is TGTGCCAGCAGCGGACTAGCGGGAGCGTCCGTCGATGAGCAGTTCTTC.

The chain is built from TRBV6-6 and TRBJ2-7; 11 nucleotides agree with TRBD1. V lost 6 bases to trimming and J lost 5 bases; unmatched junction nucleotides: 3. Per germline, CDR1 MNHNY and CDR2 SVGAGI (reference sequence). The CDR3 sequence is 13 residues long. The CDR3 DNA sequence: TGTGCCAGCAGACGGACAGGGGGCCACGAGCAGTACTTC. Protein product: CASRRTGGHEQYF.

The chain is built from TRBV6-5 and TRBJ1-2, with 8 bases matching TRBD1. CDR1 and CDR2 (germline): MNHEY, SVGAGI. Trimming removed 2 bases from V and 5 bases from J; junction bases left unmatched: 7. The CDR3 length is 15 residues. This CDR3 reads CASSYRDRGRYGYTF. The CDR3 nucleotides are TGTGCCAGCAGTTACAGAGACAGGGGCAGATATGGCTACACCTTC.

The chain is built from TRBV7-8 and TRBJ1-2; 8 nucleotides agree with TRBD1. The CDR3 length is 14 residues. In germline, CDR1 is SGHVS, CDR2 FQNEAQ. Trimming took 6 bases from V and 4 from J; bases not matched to a gene: 7. For the CDR3, the DNA is TGTGCCAGCAGAGAGGACAGGGCGAGCTATGGCTACACCTTC. Protein product: CASREDRASYGYTF. Looking up the rest from reference TRBV7-8 and TRBJ1-2 gives the full variable domain: GAGVSQSPRYKVAKRGQDVALRCDPISGHVSLFWYQQALGQGPEFLTYFQNEAQLDKSGLPSDRFFAERPEGSVSTLKIQRTQQEDSAVYLCASREDRASYGYTFGSGTRLTVV.

In this sample, this clone turned up a few times. The CDR3 DNA is TGCAGTGCTGGCCTGGCGATTGAAGCTTTCTTT. This encodes CSAGLAIEAFF. The chain has TRBV20-1 and TRBJ1-1; D uncertain. V lost 5 bases, J lost 7 bases, and 11 bases lay in between. Germline loops: CDR1 DFQATT, CDR2 SNEGSKA (reference sequence). CDR3 size: 11 residues.

Worth noting for this clone: In the same sample, other DNA sequences code for this CDR3. The gene calls are TRBV5-1 and TRBJ2-1, with 12 bases aligning to TRBD2. This CDR3 comprises 15 residues. The germline gives CDR1 SGHRS, CDR2 YFSETQ. The J segment lost 2 bases and the V segment lost 4 bases, leaving 1 base of the junction unmatched. CDR3 sequence: CASSRTSGTYNEQFF. CDR3 sequence (DNA): TGCGCCAGCAGCCGGACTAGCGGGACCTACAATGAGCAGTTCTTC.

The rearrangement links TRBV27 to TRBJ2-2; TRBD2 matches 10 bases. The CDR3 covers 17 residues. V gave up 2 bases and J gave up 7 bases; unmatched junction bases: 10. Per the germline V gene, CDR1 is MNHEY and CDR2 is SMNVEV (reference sequence). The CDR3 loop reads CASSLVLAGVGIGELFF. In nucleotides, the CDR3 is TGTGCCAGCAGTTTAGTTCTAGCGGGGGTCGGTATCGGGGAGCTGTTTTTT.

The chain recombines TRBV5-8 with TRBJ2-3, with a possible D match to TRBD1 (6 bases). CDR1 SGHTS and CDR2 YDEGEE come from the germline V gene. The CDR3 is 15 residues long. Trimming removed 4 bases at V and 0 bases at J, with 12 bases between. CDR3 sequence: CASSPFRGSTDTQYF. CDR3 bases: TGTGCCAGCAGCCCCTTCAGGGGAAGCACAGATACGCAGTATTTT.

The chain joins TRBV19 to TRBJ1-3; TRBD1 aligns across 9 bases. The CDR3 consists of 20 residues. J was trimmed by 0 bases and V by 4 bases; bases with no gene match: 16. In germline, CDR1 is LNHDA, CDR2 SQIVND (reference sequence). The CDR3 DNA reads as TGTGCCAGTAGTACCAACCTAGGGGGACAGGGTACCGTCTCTGGAAACACCATATATTTT. Protein product: CASSTNLGGQGTVSGNTIYF.

The chain recombines TRBV28 with TRBJ1-2, with 10 positions matching TRBD1. This CDR3 contains 14 residues. The V and J ends lost 7 bases and 5 bases, in that order; junction bases with no gene match: 7. Germline V lookup: CDR1 MDHEN, CDR2 SYDVKM. CDR3 loop: CASTGQGEGYGYTF. The DNA of the CDR3 is TGTGCCAGCACCGGACAGGGGGAAGGGTATGGCTACACCTTC.

V usage is TRBV9 and J usage is TRBJ1-2; D call uncertain. Germline values: CDR1 SGDLS, CDR2 YYNGEE. This CDR3 has 17 amino acids. The V and J ends lost 0 bases and 0 bases respectively, with 15 bases between them. The CDR3 sequence: CASSVGGSIYSNYGYTF. The DNA of the CDR3 is TGTGCCAGCAGCGTAGGAGGAAGTATTTATTCTAACTATGGCTACACCTTC.

The chain combines TRBV11-2 with TRBJ1-4; D is possibly TRBD1 (5 bases). V was trimmed by 5 bases and J by 7 bases, leaving 17 bases between them. The CDR3 is 15 residues long. Germline-derived CDR1 and CDR2 are SGHAT and FQNNGV. Here the CDR3 reads CASSPRRARGEKLFF. The CDR3 region has the DNA TGTGCCAGCAGCCCTCGACGGGCGAGGGGTGAAAAACTGTTTTTT.

The rearrangement uses TRBV6-6 and TRBJ1-5; 7 bases fit TRBD1. This CDR3 is 13 amino acids long. V was pared by 6 bases and J by 7 bases, with 6 bases of the junction left unmatched. CDR1 and CDR2 from the germline V gene are MNHNY and SVGAGI (reference sequence). CDR3 sequence: CASSDRVGQPQHF. CDR3 coding DNA: TGTGCCAGCAGCGACAGGGTTGGCCAGCCCCAGCATTTT.

V and J are TRBV27 and TRBJ2-5; 9 positions match TRBD2. CDR1 is MNHEY and CDR2 is SMNVEV in the germline V gene (reference sequence). The CDR3 runs to 14 residues. V shed 6 bases, J shed 5 bases, and the junction held 7 bases outside the gene matches. This CDR3 is CASRSWTSDETQYF. As DNA, the CDR3 is TGTGCCAGCAGATCCTGGACTAGCGACGAGACCCAGTACTTC.